This entry lists 21 T cell receptor beta chains sequenced from one sample in a study of identical twins. TCRdb passed the 5' RACE reads through MiXCR, listing each CDR3 protein once. The data contain approximately 280,000 distinct CDR3 sequences, 8% to 9% of them seen just once; the ten biggest clones take up approximately 2.1%. These data were likewise used in another study, on yellow fever vaccine responses in identical twins.

The sequenced material came from memory (CD45RO+) T cells sorted from blood. These receptors all come from a woman under 30 in good health.

This clonotype was found many times. The J gene is TRBJ2-1, the V gene TRBV4-1; 9 bases map to TRBD2. CDR3 length equals 18 residues. Trimming cost V 2 bases and J 0 bases; bases outside gene matches: 8. Per germline, CDR1 MGHRA and CDR2 YSYEKL. DNA of the CDR3: TGCGCCAGCAGCCAAACCCTAGCGGGAATGAGCTCCTACAATGAGCAGTTCTTC. It translates to CASSQTLAGMSSYNEQFF.

This chain joins TRBV28 and TRBJ2-5; 8 nucleotides agree with TRBD1. The CDR3 extends over 15 amino acids. J was trimmed by 0 bases and V by 10 bases; bases with no gene match: 10. Germline V gives CDR1 MDHEN, CDR2 SYDVKM. Here the CDR3 reads CATTPRGLHQETQYF. The DNA for the CDR3 is TGTGCCACAACGCCCAGGGGGCTTCACCAAGAGACCCAGTACTTC.

This clonotype was seen only a few times. CDR3 nucleotide sequence: TGTGCCAGCAGTTTGCGGGGAGGACCCGCTCAAGAGACCCAGTACTTC. Translation gives CASSLRGGPAQETQYF. The chain joins TRBV12-3 or TRBV12-4 to TRBJ2-5; D may be TRBD2 (6 bases). The ends were cut back, 3 bases at V and 2 bases at J, with 16 bases in the middle. There are 16 residues in the CDR3.

This chain uses TRBV20-1 with TRBJ2-7; the D gene is possibly TRBD2 (5 bases). Trimming cost V 1 base and J 2 bases, with 12 bases left between them. The CDR3 consists of 14 residues. CDR1 is DFQATT and CDR2 is SNEGSKA in the germline V gene (reference sequence). The CDR3 loop reads CSARVAGKAYEQYF. The CDR3 region has the DNA TGCAGTGCTAGAGTTGCGGGCAAGGCCTACGAGCAGTACTTC.

This clonotype was detected many times. The chain has TRBV6-2 or TRBV6-3 and TRBJ1-6; no reliable D call. The CDR3 runs to 13 residues. The ends were cut back, 4 bases at V and 7 bases at J, with 8 bases in the middle. CDR1 is MNHEY, CDR2 SVGEGT, per germline. The CDR3: CASSSLGNSPLHF. CDR3 coding DNA: TGTGCCAGCAGTTCATTGGGGAATTCACCCCTCCACTTT.

CDR3 sequence (DNA): TGTGCCAGCAGCCAAGCGGGTTTTGGCTACACCTTC. This gives the protein CASSQAGFGYTF. The chain couples TRBV14 to TRBJ1-2; the D is unclear. The V end was cut by 1 base, the J end by 7 bases, with 7 bases between. The germline CDR1 and CDR2 sequences are SGHDN and FVKESK. This CDR3 has 12 residues. The entire variable domain, with the rest obtained from reference TRBV14 and TRBJ1-2, is as follows: EAGVTQFPSHSVIEKGQTVTLRCDPISGHDNLYWYRRVMGKEIKFLLHFVKESKQDESGMPNNRFLAERTGGTYSTLKVQPAELEDSGVYFCASSQAGFGYTFGSGTRLTVV.

This clonotype was seen more than once but under ten times. The V and J genes are TRBV20-1 and TRBJ1-1, with TRBD1 as a possible D gene (5 bases). V was shortened by 0 bases and J by 3 bases, with 20 bases between the two germline ends. In germline, CDR1 is DFQATT, CDR2 SNEGSKA (reference sequence). The CDR3 is 17 amino acids. The CDR3 sequence is CSARDGAMGRRDTEAFF. In DNA form, the CDR3 reads TGCAGTGCTAGAGATGGGGCGATGGGGCGTAGGGACACTGAAGCTTTCTTT.

The chain carries TRBV19 and TRBJ1-1; the D is unclear. The CDR3 runs to 11 residues. Germline V CDR1 and CDR2: LNHDA, SQIVND (reference sequence). Trimming stripped 5 bases from V and 5 bases from J, with 6 bases between. The chain's CDR3 is CASSWRTEAFF. The CDR3 DNA follows: TGTGCCAGTAGTTGGCGAACTGAAGCTTTCTTT. The complete variable domain, with remaining parts taken from reference TRBV19 and TRBJ1-1, reads DGGITQSPKYLFRKEGQNVTLSCEQNLNHDAMYWYRQDPGQGLRLIYYSQIVNDFQKGDIAEGYSVSREKKESFPLTVTSAQKNPTAFYLCASSWRTEAFFGQGTRLTVV.

This clonotype was seen only a few times. This rearrangement joins TRBV2 to TRBJ2-1; TRBD1 aligns across 9 bases. This CDR3 comprises 13 residues. The V gene end was trimmed by 4 bases and the J gene end by 8 bases; junction bases not matched to a gene: 3. Per germline, CDR1 SNHLY and CDR2 FYNNEI. CDR3 protein: CASSGDRGDEQFF. CDR3 sequence (DNA): TGTGCCAGCAGTGGTGACAGGGGGGATGAGCAGTTCTTC.

This clonotype was observed a few times. V usage is TRBV11-2 and J usage is TRBJ2-3; no definite D call. Trimming cost V 2 bases and J 0 bases, with 3 bases left between them. CDR1 is SGHAT, CDR2 FQNNGV, per germline. The CDR3 has 13 residues. DNA of the CDR3: TGTGCCAGCAGCTTACCTAGCACAGATACGCAGTATTTT. As protein: CASSLPSTDTQYF.

This chain connects TRBV9 to TRBJ2-1; 8 positions agree with TRBD2. The CDR3 loop spans 14 amino acids. CDR1 and CDR2 (germline): SGDLS, YYNGEE. Trimming took 0 bases from V and 10 from J; bases not matched to a gene: 6. The CDR3 reads CASSVGGTRSEQFF. The CDR3, as DNA: TGTGCCAGCAGCGTAGGAGGGACTAGATCGGAGCAGTTCTTC.

This chain links TRBV29-1 with TRBJ2-7, with TRBD1 identical over 8 bases. Trimming at V came to 4 bases and at J to 0 bases, leaving 8 bases not matched to a gene. The CDR3 is made up of 15 amino acids. From germline, CDR1 is SQVTM and CDR2 ANQGSEA. CDR3 sequence: CSVGSDRVSSYEQYF. CDR3 DNA sequence: TGCAGCGTTGGATCGGACAGGGTCAGCTCCTACGAGCAGTACTTC.

V usage is TRBV7-6 and J usage is TRBJ2-7, with D perhaps matching TRBD2 (6 bases). V was shortened by 1 base and J by 3 bases, with 16 bases between the two germline ends. Germline CDR1 is SGHVS and CDR2 is FNYEAQ. The CDR3 has 16 amino acids. In nucleotides, the CDR3 is TGTGCCAGCAGCTTAGGCCCACTCCGCGGGAACTACGAGCAGTACTTC. It codes for CASSLGPLRGNYEQYF.

The CDR3 DNA is TGTGCCAGCAAACTGACAAGGTATAGCAATCAGCCCCAGCATTTT. Protein sequence: CASKLTRYSNQPQHF. This chain uses TRBV6-1 with TRBJ1-5; D remains unclear. V was pared by 7 bases and J by 0 bases, with 13 bases between. CDR1 and CDR2 from the germline V gene are MNHNS and SASEGT. This CDR3 contains 15 residues.

This clonotype has a handful of counts. V gene TRBV28 combines with J gene TRBJ1-2; 9 bases are shared with TRBD1. Unmatched junction bases numbered 8, after V lost 5 bases and J lost 4 bases. The CDR3 sequence is 15 residues long. CDR1 is MDHEN and CDR2 is SYDVKM in the germline V gene. Written as DNA, the CDR3 is TGTGCCAGCAGTCTAGGGACAGGGATCGGCTATGGCTACACCTTC. As protein: CASSLGTGIGYGYTF.

In its sample, this clonotype was seen many times. This chain links TRBV5-1 with TRBJ1-2; 9 positions match TRBD1. Germline CDR1 and CDR2: SGHRS and YFSETQ. CDR3 length equals 15 residues. The V gene end was trimmed by 0 bases and the J gene end by 7 bases; junction bases not matched to a gene: 7. CDR3 bases: TGCGCCAGCAGCTTGGCAGTGGACAGGGGAAGTGGCTACACCTTC. Translation gives CASSLAVDRGSGYTF.

The genes are TRBV2 and TRBJ1-4; D unclear. The germline V gene has CDR1 SNHLY and CDR2 FYNNEI. The V end was cut by 6 bases, the J end by 5 bases, with 10 bases between. This CDR3 has 13 amino acids. The DNA for the CDR3 is TGTGCCAGCAGACAAGGCCGGAATGAAAAACTGTTTTTT. Translation: CASRQGRNEKLFF.

This clonotype has only a few counts. V gene TRBV6-1 combines with J gene TRBJ1-4, with TRBD1 matching 8 bases. V dropped 6 bases and J dropped 6; count of bases not matched to a gene: 6. CDR3 length: 14 amino acids. The germline V gene encodes CDR1 MNHNS and CDR2 SASEGT. The CDR3, as DNA: TGTGCCAGCAGCCCCAGGGGGCGAGATGAAAAACTGTTTTTT. Amino acid sequence: CASSPRGRDEKLFF.

There are many counts of this clonotype. This chain uses TRBV5-1 with TRBJ2-7; 12 nucleotides agree with TRBD2. In germline, CDR1 is SGHRS, CDR2 YFSETQ. The CDR3 length is 19 residues. V lost 1 base to trimming and J lost 4 bases; unmatched junction nucleotides: 15. The CDR3 sequence: CASSLRASGRAPFPYEQYF. The CDR3 DNA follows: TGCGCCAGCAGCTTGAGAGCTAGCGGGAGGGCCCCGTTCCCTTACGAGCAGTACTTC.

In its sample, this clonotype was seen many times. V and J are TRBV6-1 and TRBJ1-5; TRBD1 matches at 7 bases. The CDR3 is 15 residues long. Germline V lookup: CDR1 MNHNS, CDR2 SASEGT. The V and J ends lost 4 bases and 0 bases, in that order; junction bases with no gene match: 3. Written as DNA, the CDR3 is TGTGCCAGCAGTGGCGGGACAGATAGCAATCAGCCCCAGCATTTT. Encoded protein: CASSGGTDSNQPQHF.

This clonotype was seen only a few times. The chain combines TRBV28 with TRBJ1-4; tentatively, D is TRBD1 (5 bases). From germline, CDR1 is MDHEN and CDR2 SYDVKM. V was clipped by 2 bases and J by 14 bases, with 21 bases between them. There are 15 residues in the CDR3. CDR3: CASSLGGAGDDRLFF. The DNA of the CDR3 is TGTGCCAGCAGTTTAGGTGGGGCGGGTGACGATCGGCTGTTTTTT.